Shown below are 10 T cell receptor beta chains from a single sample sequenced in a study of cytomegalovirus exposure and HLA in healthy donors. PCR amplification relied on 60 Vbeta primers (plus 13 Jbeta primers). The method was immunoSEQ multiplex PCR; TCRdb's version includes in-frame clones alone and lacks a portion of them. The sample includes about 68,000 clones, 75% to 85% seen only once; the top ten take 6.5%. Sequences were obtained from PBMCs. These receptors were obtained from a human donor in good health.

The chain employs TRBV20-1 and TRBJ2-7; D unclear. Germline CDR1 reads DFQATT; CDR2 reads SNEGSKA (reference sequence). CDR3 length: 11 residues. The V end was cut by 5 bases, the J end by 3 bases, with 8 bases between. This CDR3 reads CSALHYYEQYF. CDR3 nucleotide sequence: TGCAGTGCTTTACACTACTACGAGCAGTACTTC.

The chain has TRBV28 and TRBJ1-2, with D tentatively TRBD1 (5 bases). The CDR3 extends over 13 amino acids. The V gene lost 2 bases and the J gene lost 4 bases, with 8 bases spanning the gap. CDR1 is MDHEN and CDR2 is SYDVKM in the germline V gene. The CDR3 DNA reads as TGTGCCAGCAGTTTACTCCAGGGCTATGGCTACACCTTC. Translation: CASSLLQGYGYTF.

The chain employs TRBV5-1 and TRBJ1-2; unclear D gene. The CDR3 totals 14 residues. Trimming pared 4 bases from V and 6 bases from J, leaving 16 bases between. The V gene's germline CDR1 is SGHRS and CDR2 YFSETQ. The CDR3 DNA is TGCGCCAGCAGCGCCGCTGACAACGACCATGGCTACACCTTC. As protein: CASSAADNDHGYTF.

The chain uses TRBV30 and TRBJ1-1, with D possibly TRBD1 on 5 matching bases. V was pared by 8 bases and J by 4 bases, with 11 bases between. Germline V CDR1 and CDR2: GTSNPN, SVGIG (reference sequence). This CDR3 is 11 amino acids long. The CDR3 protein is CAATQGTEAFF. The DNA of the CDR3 is TGTGCCGCCACCCAGGGCACTGAAGCTTTCTTT.

The chain employs TRBV29-1 and TRBJ2-7; no reliable D call. The germline V gene has CDR1 SQVTM and CDR2 ANQGSEA. Between the trimmed V and J ends, which lost 4 bases and 1 base, there was a span of 8 bases. The CDR3 spans 12 residues. Written as DNA, the CDR3 is TGCAGCGTTGCGGGTGGATCCTACGAGCAGTACTTC. Its translation is CSVAGGSYEQYF.

The chain recombines TRBV25-1 with TRBJ1-2; D unresolved. The V end lost 6 bases, the J end lost 8 bases, and 19 bases lay between the germline ends. CDR3 length equals 14 residues. The germline V gene encodes CDR1 MGHDK and CDR2 SYGVNS. For the CDR3, the DNA is TGTGCCAGCAGACCCTCGGGTCGGGGTGGAGGCTACACCTTC. Translated, it gives CASRPSGRGGGYTF.

The rearrangement joins TRBV27 to TRBJ1-5; D is ambiguous. The CDR3 length is 15 residues. Germline CDR1 is MNHEY and CDR2 is SMNVEV (reference sequence). V lost 10 bases to trimming and J lost 0 bases, with 16 bases between them. Here the CDR3 reads CANPDRLYSNQPQHF. The CDR3 DNA is TGTGCCAACCCCGACCGACTATATAGCAATCAGCCCCAGCATTTT.

This clone is a singleton in its sample. The chain links TRBV27 to TRBJ1-6; 8 bases align to TRBD1. The V gene's germline CDR1 is MNHEY and CDR2 SMNVEV (reference sequence). Trimming at V came to 1 base and at J to 0 bases, leaving 11 bases not matched to a gene. The CDR3 length is 20 residues. This CDR3 reads CASSLFGVDRVSSYNSPLHF. The DNA of the CDR3 is TGTGCCAGCAGTTTATTTGGCGTGGACAGGGTCAGCTCCTATAATTCACCCCTCCACTTT.

This chain uses TRBV6-5 with TRBJ2-1; TRBD1 matches 7 bases. Germline lookup yields CDR1 MNHEY and CDR2 SVGAGI. The CDR3 is 14 residues long. Losses at the gene ends were 6 bases for V and 9 bases for J; bases not matched to a gene: 11. This CDR3 is CASRTHAGGLEQFF. CDR3 in DNA: TGTGCCAGCAGAACACATGCAGGGGGTCTTGAGCAGTTCTTC.

The chain uses TRBV5-8 and TRBJ2-5; D unresolved. The assigned J gene may be wrong: the sequence end matches TRBJ2-7 better. Germline-derived CDR1 and CDR2 are SGHTS and YDEGEE. CDR3 size: 11 residues. The CDR3 DNA is TGTGCCAGCAGCGCCTCCTACGAGCAGTACTTC. This gives the protein CASSASYEQYF.